Shown below are 10 T cell receptor beta chains from a single sample sequenced in a study of beta chain features in type 1 diabetes. Investigators reverse transcribed all isolated RNA, so they sequenced expressed TCRB transcripts. Profiling relied on immunoSEQ multiplex PCR, and the TCRdb table lists in-frame clones only, not all of them. The sample includes hundreds of thousands of clones, 9.6% of them seen just once. The material sequenced was naive CD4+ T cells from blood. These TCRs come from a young woman in good health.

This clone showed up just a few times. CDR3 residues: CASSLGLAGGLTDTQYF. As DNA, the CDR3 is TGCGCCAGCAGCTTGGGACTAGCGGGAGGCCTCACAGATACGCAGTATTTT. The chain employs TRBV5-1 and TRBJ2-3; 13 nucleotides line up with TRBD2. With V trimmed by 0 bases and J by 2 bases, 3 bases remained unmatched. Germline CDR1 reads SGHRS; CDR2 reads YFSETQ. The CDR3 runs to 17 residues.

V is TRBV25-1 and J is TRBJ1-2; D is unresolved. Trimming pared 0 bases from V and 3 bases from J, leaving 11 bases between. Germline V gives CDR1 MGHDK, CDR2 SYGVNS. The CDR3 length is 15 residues. For the CDR3, the DNA is TGTGCCAGCAGTGAATACCCAGGAGCGGACTATGGCTACACCTTC. Translation: CASSEYPGADYGYTF.

A few counts support this clone. The chain uses TRBV5-1 and TRBJ2-2; D ambiguous. There are 16 residues in the CDR3. V was cut by 0 bases and J by 1 base, with 10 bases left in between. Germline V lookup: CDR1 SGHRS, CDR2 YFSETQ. CDR3 sequence reads: CASSLASQENTGELFF. CDR3 nucleotides: TGCGCCAGCAGCTTGGCCTCGCAGGAGAACACCGGGGAGCTGTTTTTT.

This clone was counted between two and nine times. The J gene is TRBJ2-1, the V gene TRBV18; D uncertain. This CDR3 region has 13 residues. V was trimmed by 0 bases and J by 10 bases, leaving 10 bases between them. Germline CDR1 KGHSH, CDR2 LQKENI. The CDR3 DNA follows: TGTGCCAGCTCACCACCCCAGGTTGGGGAGCAGTTCTTC. Its protein product is CASSPPQVGEQFF. Full variable domain (outside the CDR3, taken from reference TRBV18 and TRBJ2-1): NAGVMQNPRHLVRRRGQEARLRCSPMKGHSHVYWYRQLPEEGLKFMVYLQKENIIDESGMPKERFSAEFPKEGPSILRIQQVVRGDSAAYFCASSPPQVGEQFFGPGTRLTVL.

This clone was seen more than once but under ten times. V and J are TRBV25-1 and TRBJ1-5, with D maybe TRBD1 (5 bases). CDR1 and CDR2 from the germline V gene are MGHDK and SYGVNS. V lost 3 bases and J 5 bases, leaving 11 bases between the germline ends. The CDR3 has 14 amino acids. This CDR3 is CASSEGPSYQPQHF. The CDR3 DNA reads TGTGCCAGCAGTGAGGGGCCTAGTTATCAGCCCCAGCATTTT.

This clone was found a few times. The CDR3 sequence: CASSYRDTYEQYF. CDR3 nucleotides: TGTGCCAGCAGTTACCGGGACACCTACGAGCAGTACTTC. The V call is TRBV6-5, the J call TRBJ2-7, with D maybe TRBD1 (6 bases). This CDR3 region has 13 residues. Germline-derived CDR1 and CDR2 are MNHEY and SVGAGI. Trimming removed 2 bases at V and 2 bases at J, with 7 bases between.

This clone was detected a few times. J is TRBJ2-7 and V is TRBV6-6; 8 bases are a match to TRBD2. V lost 6 bases and J lost 1; bases outside the gene matches: 8. The CDR3 loop spans 15 amino acids. CDR1 is MNHNY and CDR2 is SVGAGI in the germline V gene (reference sequence). CDR3 sequence reads: CASRPYQRGSYEQYF. CDR3 nucleotides: TGTGCCAGCAGGCCGTATCAGCGGGGGTCCTACGAGCAGTACTTC.

This clone was found a few times. The V gene is TRBV6-5, the J gene TRBJ1-2; D gene unclear. The CDR3 extends over 15 amino acids. V lost 0 bases and J lost 0, with 8 bases in between. Germline V gene data show CDR1 as MNHEY and CDR2 as SVGAGI. CDR3 loop: CASSYSRAANYGYTF. The CDR3, as DNA: TGTGCCAGCAGTTACTCGAGGGCTGCTAACTATGGCTACACCTTC.

This clone was detected a few times. The chain links TRBV30 to TRBJ2-7; D possibly corresponds to TRBD2 (5 bases). Trimming removed 5 bases from V and 6 bases from J, with 14 bases in between. The CDR3 has 12 residues. From germline, CDR1 is GTSNPN and CDR2 SVGIG (reference sequence). In DNA, the CDR3 is TGTGCCTGGGAAGGGTTCCGGGGCGAGCAGTACTTC. It is translated as CAWEGFRGEQYF.

This clone was picked up a small number of times. The rearrangement links TRBV29-1 to TRBJ1-2; 7 nucleotides line up with TRBD1. J lost 6 bases, V lost 7 bases, and 14 bases had no gene match. CDR1 and CDR2 from the germline V gene are SQVTM and ANQGSEA. This CDR3 has 14 residues. This CDR3 is CSAYGGTGENGYTF. In DNA, the CDR3 is TGCAGCGCCTATGGCGGCACAGGGGAAAATGGCTACACCTTC.